Listed here are 13 T cell receptor beta chains from one sample, sequenced in a study of Ad26.COV2.S vaccination and SARS-CoV-2 variants. The assay was immunoSEQ multiplex PCR, and TCRdb's table has in-frame clones only and misses some. Of hundreds of thousands of clones listed, 87% are singletons. Treatment here: around 19 received Ad26.COV2.S at low or high dose, single or two shots; a few received placebo; per-sample allocation not given. Following the first vaccine or placebo injection, samples were taken on day 63. The sample in question was peripheral blood, obtained in a trial of Ad26.COV2.S vaccine versus placebo. The receptors here all came from a person aged 18 to 59 who received the Ad26.COV2.S COVID-19 vaccine or a placebo.

In this sample, this clone turned up once. This chain links TRBV29-1 with TRBJ2-6; D gene ambiguous. Germline V gene sequence: CDR1 SQVTM, CDR2 ANQGSEA. This CDR3 has 13 amino acids. V was cut by 5 bases and J by 1 base, with 6 bases left in between. In DNA, the CDR3 is TGCAGCGTTTCGAGATCTGGGGCCAACGTCCTGACTTTC. Encoded protein: CSVSRSGANVLTF. The complete variable domain, with remaining parts taken from reference TRBV29-1 and TRBJ2-6, reads SAVISQKPSRDICQRGTSLTIQCQVDSQVTMMFWYRQQPGQSLTLIATANQGSEATYESGFVIDKFPISRPNLTFSTLTVSNMSPEDSSIYLCSVSRSGANVLTFGAGSRLTVL.

The chain recombines TRBV3-1 (or the pseudogene TRBV3-2) with TRBJ1-3; tentative D call: TRBD1 (5 bases). Trimming removed 1 base from V and 4 bases from J, with 11 bases in between. The CDR3 has 15 residues. Germline values: CDR1 LGHDT, CDR2 YNNKEL (reference sequence). CDR3 bases: TGTGCCAGCAGCCAAGGCGGGAAGGGGGGAAACACCATATATTTT. It encodes CASSQGGKGGNTIYF.

In this sample, this clone turned up a few times. The rearrangement joins TRBV24-1 to TRBJ1-5, with D perhaps matching TRBD1 (6 bases). CDR1 is KGHDR and CDR2 is SFDVKD in the germline V gene. CDR3 length: 14 amino acids. Trimming took 3 bases from V and 6 from J, leaving 11 bases between them. CDR3 DNA: TGTGCCACCAGTGATAACAGGGCTGGTCAGCCCCAGCATTTT. Its protein product is CATSDNRAGQPQHF.

The chain joins TRBV6-6 to TRBJ2-7; the D is unclear. Germline V gene data show CDR1 as MNHNY and CDR2 as SVGAGI (reference sequence). CDR3 length: 15 residues. V lost 7 bases, J lost 3 bases, and 19 bases lay in between. CDR3 coding DNA: TGTGCCAGCAATCCACATCAGGCGCCCTTCTACGAGCAGTACTTC. Protein sequence: CASNPHQAPFYEQYF.

This clone was detected only a few times. The chain carries TRBV4-1 and TRBJ2-7; D is unresolved. Germline V gene lookup returns CDR1 MGHRA and CDR2 YSYEKL. The CDR3 extends over 13 amino acids. Trimming cost V 4 bases and J 4 bases, with 11 bases left between them. In DNA form, the CDR3 reads TGCGCCAGCAGCCTCCAGCTCTCGTACGAGCAGTACTTC. It specifies CASSLQLSYEQYF.

V is TRBV9 and J is TRBJ2-1; D is tentatively TRBD1 or TRBD2 (7 bases each). V lost 4 bases and J 8 bases, leaving 13 bases between the germline ends. The germline CDR1 and CDR2 sequences are SGDLS and YYNGEE. The CDR3 is 13 residues long. For the CDR3, the DNA is TGTGCCAGCAGCCCAGGGGGGGTTGATGAGCAGTTCTTC. Amino acids: CASSPGGVDEQFF. Full variable domain (rest looked up from reference TRBV9 and TRBJ2-1): DSGVTQTPKHLITATGQRVTLRCSPRSGDLSVYWYQQSLDQGLQFLIQYYNGEERAKGNILERFSAQQFPDLHSELNLSSLELGDSALYFCASSPGGVDEQFFGPGTRLTVL.

The J gene is TRBJ2-7, the V gene TRBV12-5; a weak D match, TRBD2 (5 bases). This CDR3 is 15 amino acids long. V lost 2 bases and J 5 bases, leaving 16 bases between the germline ends. CDR1 and CDR2 (germline): LGHNT, FRNRAP. In DNA form, the CDR3 reads TGTGCTAGTGGTTTGCTCGACCCGAGGGTCAACGAGCAGTACTTC. Translation: CASGLLDPRVNEQYF.

This chain uses TRBV11-2 with TRBJ2-4; perhaps TRBD2 as D (5 bases). Germline V gene data show CDR1 as SGHAT and CDR2 as FQNNGV. The CDR3 contains 15 residues. The germline V and J ends were trimmed by 0 bases and 8 bases, with 14 bases remaining between them. The chain's CDR3 is CASSLERLAGHIQYF. In DNA form, the CDR3 reads TGTGCCAGCAGCTTAGAAAGGCTAGCCGGGCACATTCAGTACTTC.

The chain joins TRBV27 to TRBJ2-7; no clear D gene. This CDR3 comprises 13 residues. The V end was cut by 5 bases, the J end by 0 bases, with 8 bases between. From germline, CDR1 is MNHEY and CDR2 SMNVEV (reference sequence). CDR3 sequence reads: CASSIGVSYEQYF. For the CDR3, the DNA is TGTGCCAGCAGTATAGGAGTCTCCTACGAGCAGTACTTC.

Here the CDR3 DNA reads TGCGCCAGCAGCTCAGGGACTAGCGGAACCTACGAGCAGTACTTC. Translation gives CASSSGTSGTYEQYF. V is TRBV5-1 and J is TRBJ2-7; 11 nucleotides match TRBD2. The CDR3 has 15 residues. CDR1 SGHRS and CDR2 YFSETQ come from the germline V gene. V shed 3 bases, J shed 2 bases, and the junction held 4 bases outside the gene matches.

The chain has TRBV4-3 and TRBJ1-3, with unresolved D. From germline, CDR1 is LGHNA and CDR2 YSLEER. V dropped 0 bases and J dropped 0 bases, with 12 bases sitting between them. There are 17 residues in the CDR3. Here the CDR3 reads CASSQDIRIYSGNTIYF. As DNA, the CDR3 is TGCGCCAGCAGCCAAGATATTAGGATCTACTCTGGAAACACCATATATTTT.

CDR3 in amino acids: CSASTPGGATNEKLFF. The CDR3, as DNA: TGCAGTGCTAGTACTCCGGGGGGGGCAACTAATGAAAAACTGTTTTTT. The rearrangement links TRBV20-1 to TRBJ1-4, with D maybe TRBD1 (5 bases). V was shortened by 3 bases and J by 0 bases, with 14 bases between the two germline ends. Germline V lookup: CDR1 DFQATT, CDR2 SNEGSKA (reference sequence). This CDR3 is 16 amino acids long.

Remarks on this clone: Distinct nucleotide sequences in the sample also encode this CDR3. The chain joins TRBV5-1 to TRBJ1-5; the D is unclear. CDR1 is SGHRS, CDR2 YFSETQ, per germline. Trimming removed 0 bases at V and 1 base at J, with 8 bases between. This CDR3 has 15 amino acids. CDR3 region: CASSLDGYSNQPQHF. In nucleotides, the CDR3 is TGCGCCAGCAGCTTGGATGGCTACAGCAATCAGCCCCAGCATTTT.